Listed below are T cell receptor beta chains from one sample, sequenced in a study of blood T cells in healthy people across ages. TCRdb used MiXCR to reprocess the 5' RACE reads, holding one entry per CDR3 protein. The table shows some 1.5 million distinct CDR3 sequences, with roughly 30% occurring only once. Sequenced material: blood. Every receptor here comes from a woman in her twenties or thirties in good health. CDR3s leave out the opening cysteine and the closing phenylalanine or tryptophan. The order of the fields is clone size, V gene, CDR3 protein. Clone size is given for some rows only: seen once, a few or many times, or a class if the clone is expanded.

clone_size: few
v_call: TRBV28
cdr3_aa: ASSPPDGGAYGYT

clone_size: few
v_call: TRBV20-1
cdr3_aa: SANPRTSGANEQF

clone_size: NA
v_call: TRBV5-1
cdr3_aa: ASSFQGTDSPLH

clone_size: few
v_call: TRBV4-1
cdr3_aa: ASSQVLAGDTDTQY

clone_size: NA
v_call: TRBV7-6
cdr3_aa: ASSSRTSFTDTQY

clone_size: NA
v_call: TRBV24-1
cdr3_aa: ATSAGNSGANVLT

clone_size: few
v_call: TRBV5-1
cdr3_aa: ASSLVAEYNEKLF

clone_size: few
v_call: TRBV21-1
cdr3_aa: ASSNRGRGGYGYT

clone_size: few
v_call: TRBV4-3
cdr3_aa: ASSQGDRGTVQETQY

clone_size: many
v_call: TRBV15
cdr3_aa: ATSRDDRNRDGYT

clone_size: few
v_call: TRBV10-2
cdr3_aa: ASSASGGMGGYT

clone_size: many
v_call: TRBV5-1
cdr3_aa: ASSLPEETQY

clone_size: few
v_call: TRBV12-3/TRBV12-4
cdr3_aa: ASSTRQGYNPPLH

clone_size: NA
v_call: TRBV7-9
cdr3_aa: ASSLTLDSDTQY

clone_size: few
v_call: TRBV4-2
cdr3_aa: ASSTGLAGGKETQY

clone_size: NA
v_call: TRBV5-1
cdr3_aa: ASSLPSGTFNEQY